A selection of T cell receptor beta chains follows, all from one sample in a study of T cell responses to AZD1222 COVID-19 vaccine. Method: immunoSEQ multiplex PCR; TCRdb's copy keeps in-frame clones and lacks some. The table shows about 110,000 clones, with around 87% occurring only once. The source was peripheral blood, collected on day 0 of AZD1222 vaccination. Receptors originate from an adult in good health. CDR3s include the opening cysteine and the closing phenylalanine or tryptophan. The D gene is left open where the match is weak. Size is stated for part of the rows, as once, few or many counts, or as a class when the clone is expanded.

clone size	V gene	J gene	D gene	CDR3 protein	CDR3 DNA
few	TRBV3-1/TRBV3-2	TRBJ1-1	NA	CASSQVLLKDNTEAFF	TGTGCCAGCAGCCAAGTATTGTTGAAAGATAACACTGAAGCTTTCTTT
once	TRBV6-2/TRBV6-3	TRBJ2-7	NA	CASSPGGDEQYF	TGTGCCAGCAGTCCCGGGGGAGACGAGCAGTACTTC
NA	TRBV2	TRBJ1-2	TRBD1	CASRTGESYGYTF	TGTGCCAGCAGGACAGGGGAGAGCTATGGCTACACCTTC
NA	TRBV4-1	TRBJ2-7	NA	CASSPRVGGREQYF	TGCGCCAGCAGCCCCAGGGTCGGGGGCCGGGAGCAGTACTTC
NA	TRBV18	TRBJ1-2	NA	CASSPEGVYGYTF	TGTGCCAGCTCACCAGAGGGTGTCTATGGCTACACCTTC
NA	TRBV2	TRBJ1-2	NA	CASSEPSGRSSYGYTF	TGTGCCAGCAGTGAACCATCGGGACGCTCGAGTTATGGCTACACCTTC
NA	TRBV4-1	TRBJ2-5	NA	CASSQDEGWTAQYF	TGCGCCAGCAGCCAAGATGAAGGCTGGACGGCCCAGTACTTC
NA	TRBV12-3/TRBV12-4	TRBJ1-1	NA	CASKVTRGLEAFF	TGTGCCAGCAAAGTGACTCGTGGGCTTGAAGCTTTCTTT
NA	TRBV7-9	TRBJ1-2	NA	CASSSDNPYGYTF	TGTGCCAGCAGCTCGGACAACCCCTATGGCTACACCTTC
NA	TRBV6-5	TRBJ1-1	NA	CASSHTEAFF	TGTGCCAGCAGCCACACTGAAGCTTTCTTT
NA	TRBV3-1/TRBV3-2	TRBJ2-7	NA	CASSHGWNYEQYF	TGTGCCAGCAGCCATGGCTGGAACTACGAGCAGTACTTC
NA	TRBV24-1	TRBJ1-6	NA	CATSPKREWQGDNSPLHF	TGTGCCACCAGCCCAAAGCGTGAGTGGCAGGGTGATAATTCACCCCTCCACTTT
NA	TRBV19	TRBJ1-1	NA	CASRSRRTNTEAFF	TGTGCCAGTAGATCCCGCCGGACGAACACTGAAGCTTTCTTT
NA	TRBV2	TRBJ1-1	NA	CASSESRRGKNTEAFF	TGTGCCAGCAGTGAGAGTAGGAGGGGCAAGAACACTGAAGCTTTCTTT
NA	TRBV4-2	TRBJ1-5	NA	CASSQDRWNQPQHF	TGTGCCAGCAGCCAAGATCGGTGGAATCAGCCCCAGCATTTT
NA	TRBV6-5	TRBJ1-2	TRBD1	CASKTGTGLFGYTF	TGTGCCAGCAAAACCGGGACAGGGTTGTTTGGCTACACCTTC
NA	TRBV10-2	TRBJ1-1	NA	CASTNPPGYPNTEAFF	TGCGCCAGCACTAACCCGCCGGGCTACCCGAACACTGAAGCTTTCTTT
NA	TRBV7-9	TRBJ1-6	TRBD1	CASSLVRGQGSVNSPLHF	TGTGCCAGCAGCTTAGTCCGGGGACAGGGTAGCGTCAATTCACCCCTCCACTTT
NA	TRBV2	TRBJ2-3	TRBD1	CAKQGEYTDTQYF	TGTGCCAAACAGGGGGAATACACAGATACGCAGTATTTT
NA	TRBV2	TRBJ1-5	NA	CASSGQGSNQPQHF	TGTGCCAGCAGTGGGCAGGGGAGCAATCAGCCCCAGCATTTT
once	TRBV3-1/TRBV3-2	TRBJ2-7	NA	CASSPHASGSYEQYF	TGTGCCAGCAGCCCCCATGCCTCAGGGAGCTACGAGCAGTACTTC
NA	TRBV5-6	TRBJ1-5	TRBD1	CASSHGTGGRSNQPQHF	TGTGCCAGCAGCCATGGGACAGGGGGACGGAGCAATCAGCCCCAGCATTTT
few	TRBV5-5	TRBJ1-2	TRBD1	CASSFTGAANYGYTF	TGTGCCAGCAGCTTCACAGGGGCTGCTAACTATGGCTACACCTTC
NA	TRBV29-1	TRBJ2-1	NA	CSTGRSYNEQFF	TGCAGCACCGGCCGCTCCTACAATGAGCAGTTCTTC
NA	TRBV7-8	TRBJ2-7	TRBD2	CASTSRGGLAAYEQYF	TGTGCCAGCACCTCTCGTGGCGGACTAGCAGCCTACGAGCAGTACTTC
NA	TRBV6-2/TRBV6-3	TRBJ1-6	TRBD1	CASSYRGTGGALYSPLHF	TGTGCCAGCAGTTACCGCGGGACAGGGGGCGCGTTGTATTCACCCCTCCACTTT
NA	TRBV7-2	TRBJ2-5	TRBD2	CASSLATVMASGEETQYF	TGTGCCAGCAGCTTAGCGACTGTCATGGCTAGCGGGGAAGAGACCCAGTACTTC
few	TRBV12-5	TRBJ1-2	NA	CAWGGGYGYTF	TGTGCCTGGGGGGGAGGCTATGGCTACACCTTC
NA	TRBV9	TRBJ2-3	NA	CASSVDQRTDTQYF	TGTGCCAGCAGCGTAGATCAGCGCACAGATACGCAGTATTTT
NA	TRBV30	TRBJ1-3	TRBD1	CAWQPPRQGFSGNTIYF	TGTGCCTGGCAACCCCCCCGACAGGGATTCTCTGGAAACACCATATATTTT
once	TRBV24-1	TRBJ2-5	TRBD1	CATSDRDRGLETQYF	TGTGCCACCAGTGACCGAGACAGGGGTCTAGAGACCCAGTACTTC
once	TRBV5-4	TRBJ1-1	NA	CASSLRMSGGNTEAFF	TGTGCCAGCAGCTTGCGGATGAGCGGAGGAAACACTGAAGCTTTCTTT
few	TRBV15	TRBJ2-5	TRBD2	CATSRFLAGGPETQYF	TGTGCCACCAGCAGATTCTTAGCGGGGGGGCCGGAGACCCAGTACTTC
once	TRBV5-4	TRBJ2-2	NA	CASSLVGGGTGELFF	TGTGCCAGCAGCTTGGTCGGGGGCGGCACCGGGGAGCTGTTTTTT